This T cell receptor beta chain was profiled in a study of OX40 agonist ivuxolimab in advanced cancers. General observations from the study: CD8+ T cells showed, on average, more clonal expansion than CD4+ cells.

Unmatched junction bases numbered 13, after V lost 5 bases and J lost 3 bases. CDR1 is SGHTA, CDR2 FQGNSA, per germline. This CDR3 has 18 amino acids. This clone was picked up many times. Its target is not known. This table comes from immunoSEQ multiplex PCR, and its TCRdb copy is limited to in-frame clones, with some not included. Altogether just over 60,000 clones are present, 87% being singletons, with the ten largest covering 16%. Sequenced material: CD4+ or CD8+ T cells sorted from blood, taken in a trial of the OX40 agonist ivuxolimab. This chain joins TRBV7-2 and TRBJ2-3; TRBD1 aligns across 11 bases. The source is an adult with an advanced solid tumor such as melanoma, head and neck, liver or kidney cancer. CDR3 amino acids: CASSARGGTGGRTDTQYF. The CDR3 coding sequence is TGTGCCAGCAGCGCACGAGGCGGGACAGGGGGGAGGACAGATACGCAGTATTTT.